This TCR beta chain was documented in a study of blood T cell repertoires in COVID-19. Measured with immunoSEQ multiplex PCR; TCRdb has only the in-frame clones, and not every one. The data contain about 100,000 clones, roughly nine tenths of them singletons. The V segment lost 2 bases and the J segment 4 bases; nucleotides outside the gene matches: 6. Per the germline V gene, CDR1 is MDHEN and CDR2 is SYDVKM. This CDR3 spans 16 amino acids. The material sequenced was peripheral blood. This receptor was obtained from a man between 60 and 70 years old with acute or convalescent COVID-19. The chain recombines TRBV28 with TRBJ2-1; TRBD2 agrees at 9 bases. CDR3 in DNA: TGTGCCAGCAGTTTAGTAAGGCTAGCGGGGTACAATGAGCAGTTCTTC. Protein sequence: CASSLVRLAGYNEQFF.